Detailed here is one T cell receptor beta chain. Its antigen remains unidentified. One base away there is no much larger clone; base qualities are not given. The label giving this sample's treatment or condition can be read as: allogeneic hematopoietic cell transplantation with graft depleted of TCRalphabeta T cells and CD19 B cells. Transplant recipients were children who received TCRalphabeta/CD19-depleted allogeneic hematopoietic cell grafts. This record comes from a study of T-cell reconstitution after alpha-beta-depleted transplantation in children (TCRdb year 2016). In the study overall: The study quantitatively tracked T-cell immune reconstitution after TCRalphabeta/CD19-depleted allogeneic hematopoietic cell transplantation in children using TCR repertoire profiling. Overall study outcomes, separate from this receptor: The apparently early recovery of alphabetaT-cell counts about two months after transplant reportedly depended on only several hundred rapidly expanded clones that came from non-depleted graft cells. The frequencies of hyperexpanded clones fell over the following months, and after one year, T-cell counts and TCRbeta diversity were mostly attributed to newly produced T cells. The high TCRbeta diversity at day 60 in some patients was ascribed to recipient T cells and intrathymic progenitors that had survived conditioning.

The CDR3 has 16 amino acids, counting the end cysteine and phenylalanine. The CDR3 DNA has 48 bases and is translated from base 1. Trimming removed 6 bases from V and 2 bases from J; the gene matches leave 12 bases unexplained. CDR1 and CDR2 (SQVTM, ANQGSEA) derive from the germline V gene. Library method: PCR. Sequencing relied on an Illumina HiSeq 2500. TCR library preparation used molecular barcoding, with unique molecular identifiers applied to normalize quantification of the TCRbeta repertoire. The public sequencing data were trimmed at Q25 with fastp and processed into clonotypes with MiXCR by TCRdb, which kept only in-frame beta chains. CDR3 protein duplicates are merged, each entry listing the most common genes and DNA. The sample includes fewer than 750,000 distinct CDR3 sequences, with 25% to 30% observed a single time. The ten biggest clones cover 30% to 40% of the sample.

Rearrangement joined TRBV29-1 to TRBJ2-3, with 9 middle bases fitting TRBD2. The specimen comprised PBMCs, sampled before TCRalphabeta/CD19-depleted stem cell transplant. This receptor was obtained from a boy under two years old with Wiskott-Aldrich syndrome, due to receive a stem cell transplant. Read as DNA, the sequence is TGCAGCGTCCCGGGTAGGATAGCGGGAGTCACAGATACGCAGTATTTT. Its translation is CSVPGRIAGVTDTQYF.